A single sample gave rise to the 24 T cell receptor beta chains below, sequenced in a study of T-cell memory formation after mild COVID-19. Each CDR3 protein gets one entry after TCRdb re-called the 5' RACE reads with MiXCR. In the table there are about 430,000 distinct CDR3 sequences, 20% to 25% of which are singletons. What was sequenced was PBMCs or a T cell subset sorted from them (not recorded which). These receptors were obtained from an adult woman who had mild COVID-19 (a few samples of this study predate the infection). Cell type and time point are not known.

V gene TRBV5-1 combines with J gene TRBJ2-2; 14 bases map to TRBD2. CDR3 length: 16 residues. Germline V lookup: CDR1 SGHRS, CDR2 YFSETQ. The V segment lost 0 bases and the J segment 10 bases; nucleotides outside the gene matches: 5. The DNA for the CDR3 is TGCGCCAGCAGCTTGGACGGGACTAGCGGGGGAAAGGAGCTGTTTTTT. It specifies CASSLDGTSGGKELFF.

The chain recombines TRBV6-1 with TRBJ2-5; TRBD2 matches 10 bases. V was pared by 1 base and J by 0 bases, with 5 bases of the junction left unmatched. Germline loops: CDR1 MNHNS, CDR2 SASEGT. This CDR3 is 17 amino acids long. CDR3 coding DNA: TGTGCCAGCAGTGAAGAGCCAGCGGGGGGGTACCAAGAGACCCAGTACTTC. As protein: CASSEEPAGGYQETQYF.

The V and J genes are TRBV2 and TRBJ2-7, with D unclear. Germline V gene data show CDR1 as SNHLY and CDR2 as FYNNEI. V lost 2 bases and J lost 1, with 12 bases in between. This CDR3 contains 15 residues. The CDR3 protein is CASSELAAVSYEQYF. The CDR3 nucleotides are TGTGCCAGCAGTGAACTGGCGGCAGTTTCCTACGAGCAGTACTTC.

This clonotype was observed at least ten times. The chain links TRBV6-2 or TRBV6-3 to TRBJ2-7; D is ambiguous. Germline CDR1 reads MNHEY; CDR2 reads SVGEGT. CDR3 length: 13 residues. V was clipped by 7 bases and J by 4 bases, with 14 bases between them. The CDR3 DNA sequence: TGTGCCAGCAAACCAGGATGGGGATACGAGCAGTACTTC. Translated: CASKPGWGYEQYF.

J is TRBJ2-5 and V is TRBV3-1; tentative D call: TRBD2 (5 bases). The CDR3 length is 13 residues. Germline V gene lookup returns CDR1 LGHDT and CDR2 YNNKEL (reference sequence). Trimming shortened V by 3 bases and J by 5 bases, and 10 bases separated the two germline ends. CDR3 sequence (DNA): TGTGCCAGCAGCCAGCAGGAGGTGGAGACCCAGTACTTC. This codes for CASSQQEVETQYF.

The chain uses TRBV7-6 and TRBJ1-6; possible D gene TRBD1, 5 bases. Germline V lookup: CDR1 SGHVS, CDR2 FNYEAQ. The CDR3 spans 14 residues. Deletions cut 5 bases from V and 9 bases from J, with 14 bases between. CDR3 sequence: CASSRGPPGSPLHF. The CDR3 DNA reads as TGTGCCAGCAGCCGGGGACCGCCTGGTTCACCCCTCCACTTT.

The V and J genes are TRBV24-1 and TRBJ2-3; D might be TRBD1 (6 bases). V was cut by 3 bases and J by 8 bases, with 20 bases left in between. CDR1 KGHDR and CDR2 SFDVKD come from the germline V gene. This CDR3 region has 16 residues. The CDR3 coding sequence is TGTGCCACCAGTGATGACAGGACAGAGGGTTCAGGTACGCAGTATTTT. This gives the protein CATSDDRTEGSGTQYF.

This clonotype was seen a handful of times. As DNA, the CDR3 is TGTGCCAGCAGTTTCGGCGGGTCCACCGGGGAGCTGTTTTTT. This sequence encodes CASSFGGSTGELFF. The chain uses TRBV12-3 or TRBV12-4 and TRBJ2-2; weak D call: TRBD2 (5 bases). The CDR3 sequence is 14 residues long. Trimming stripped 3 bases from V and 4 bases from J, with 9 bases between.

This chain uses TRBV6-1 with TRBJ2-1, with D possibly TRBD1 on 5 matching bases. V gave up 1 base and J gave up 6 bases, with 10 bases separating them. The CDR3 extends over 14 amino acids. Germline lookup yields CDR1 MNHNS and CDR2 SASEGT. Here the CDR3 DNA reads TGTGCCAGCAGTGAAGATCCCAGGGTCAATGAGCAGTTCTTC. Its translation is CASSEDPRVNEQFF.

The CDR3 DNA is TGCAGTGCTACCTGGGACAGCAATCAGCCCCAGCATTTT. It yields the protein CSATWDSNQPQHF. The chain employs TRBV20-1 and TRBJ1-5, with D tentatively TRBD1 (5 bases). The CDR3 sequence is 13 residues long. CDR1 is DFQATT and CDR2 is SNEGSKA in the germline V gene (reference sequence). The germline V and J ends were trimmed by 4 bases and 1 base, with 8 bases remaining between them.

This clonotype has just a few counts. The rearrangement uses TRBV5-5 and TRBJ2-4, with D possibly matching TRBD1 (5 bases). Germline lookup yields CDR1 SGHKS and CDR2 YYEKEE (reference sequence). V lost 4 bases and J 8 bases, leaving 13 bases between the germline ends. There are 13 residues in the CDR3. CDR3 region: CASSPGIGDIQYF. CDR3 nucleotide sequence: TGTGCCAGCAGCCCAGGGATAGGGGACATTCAGTACTTC.

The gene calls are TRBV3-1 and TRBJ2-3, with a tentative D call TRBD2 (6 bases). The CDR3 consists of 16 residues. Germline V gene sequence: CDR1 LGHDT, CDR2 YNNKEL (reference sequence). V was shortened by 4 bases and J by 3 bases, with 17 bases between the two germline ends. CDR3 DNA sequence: TGTGCCAGCAGCCCCCTAGGACTATCGGAGACAGATACGCAGTATTTT. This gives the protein CASSPLGLSETDTQYF.

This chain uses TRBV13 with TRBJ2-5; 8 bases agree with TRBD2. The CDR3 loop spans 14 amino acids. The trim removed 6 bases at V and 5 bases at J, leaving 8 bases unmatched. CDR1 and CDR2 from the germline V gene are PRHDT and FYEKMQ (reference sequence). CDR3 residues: CASRPRTSHETQYF. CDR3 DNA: TGTGCCAGCAGACCCCGGACTAGCCATGAGACCCAGTACTTC.

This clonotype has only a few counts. The CDR3 DNA is TGTGCCAGCAGTTACCGGGGGTACCAAGAGACCCAGTACTTC. This translates into CASSYRGYQETQYF. The genes are TRBV6-5 and TRBJ2-5; a possible D gene is TRBD2 (6 bases). The CDR3 runs to 14 residues. Germline V gives CDR1 MNHEY, CDR2 SVGAGI. The V gene lost 2 bases and the J gene lost 0 bases, with 7 bases spanning the gap.

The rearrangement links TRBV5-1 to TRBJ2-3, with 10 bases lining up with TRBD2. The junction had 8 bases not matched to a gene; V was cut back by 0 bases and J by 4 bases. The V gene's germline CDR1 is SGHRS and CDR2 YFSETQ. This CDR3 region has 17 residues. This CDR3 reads CASSLARTSGGADTQYF. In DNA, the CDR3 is TGCGCCAGCAGCTTGGCCCGGACTAGCGGCGGGGCAGATACGCAGTATTTT.

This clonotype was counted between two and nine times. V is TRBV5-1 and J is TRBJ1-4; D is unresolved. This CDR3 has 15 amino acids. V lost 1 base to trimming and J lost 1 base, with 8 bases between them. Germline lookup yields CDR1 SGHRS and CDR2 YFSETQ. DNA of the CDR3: TGCGCCAGCAGCTTGAAACTAGGAACTAATGAAAAACTGTTTTTT. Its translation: CASSLKLGTNEKLFF. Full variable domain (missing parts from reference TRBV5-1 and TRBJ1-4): KAGVTQTPRYLIKTRGQQVTLSCSPISGHRSVSWYQQTPGQGLQFLFEYFSETQRNKGNFPGRFSGRQFSNSRSEMNVSTLELGDSALYLCASSLKLGTNEKLFFGSGTQLSVL.

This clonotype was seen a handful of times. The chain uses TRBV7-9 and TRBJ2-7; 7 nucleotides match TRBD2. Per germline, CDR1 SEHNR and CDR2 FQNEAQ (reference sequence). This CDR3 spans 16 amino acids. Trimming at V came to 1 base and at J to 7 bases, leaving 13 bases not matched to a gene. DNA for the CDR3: TGTGCCAGCAGCTTAGTCGCGGCGGGAGTCGCACGGGAGCAGTACTTC. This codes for CASSLVAAGVAREQYF. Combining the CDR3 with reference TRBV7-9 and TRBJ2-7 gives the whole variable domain DTGVSQNPRHKITKRGQNVTFRCDPISEHNRLYWYRQTLGQGPEFLTYFQNEAQLEKSRLLSDRFSAERPKGSFSTLEIQRTEQGDSAMYLCASSLVAAGVAREQYFGPGTRLTVT.

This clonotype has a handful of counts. The CDR3 sequence is CASSLSGGVSYNEQFF. The DNA for the CDR3 is TGTGCCAGCAGTCTTAGCGGGGGGGTCTCCTACAATGAGCAGTTCTTC. J is TRBJ2-1 and V is TRBV12-3 or TRBV12-4, with 11 nucleotides matching TRBD2. The CDR3 extends over 16 amino acids. Losses at the gene ends were 5 bases for V and 0 bases for J; bases not matched to a gene: 3.

The CDR3 DNA reads TGTGCCAGCAGCTTAGGGTACTCTAGCGGGAGGGTTGAGACCCAGTACTTC. This translates into CASSLGYSSGRVETQYF. This sequence joins TRBV7-2 and TRBJ2-5, with 12 bases matching TRBD2. The germline gives CDR1 SGHTA, CDR2 FQGNSA. Trimming at V came to 1 base and at J to 5 bases, leaving 8 bases not matched to a gene. The CDR3 has 17 residues.

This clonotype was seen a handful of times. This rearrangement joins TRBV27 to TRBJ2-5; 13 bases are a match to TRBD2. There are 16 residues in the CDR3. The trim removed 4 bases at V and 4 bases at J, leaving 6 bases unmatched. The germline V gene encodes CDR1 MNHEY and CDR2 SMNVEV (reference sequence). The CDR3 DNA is TGTGCCAGCAGTTCCCGGACTAGCGGGAGTCCAGAGACCCAGTACTTC. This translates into CASSSRTSGSPETQYF.

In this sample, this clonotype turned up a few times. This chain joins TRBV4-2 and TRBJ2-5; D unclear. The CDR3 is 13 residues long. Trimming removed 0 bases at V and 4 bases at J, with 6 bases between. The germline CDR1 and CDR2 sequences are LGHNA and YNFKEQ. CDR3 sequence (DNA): TGTGCCAGCAGCCAAGATCTCTTAGAGACCCAGTACTTC. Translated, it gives CASSQDLLETQYF.

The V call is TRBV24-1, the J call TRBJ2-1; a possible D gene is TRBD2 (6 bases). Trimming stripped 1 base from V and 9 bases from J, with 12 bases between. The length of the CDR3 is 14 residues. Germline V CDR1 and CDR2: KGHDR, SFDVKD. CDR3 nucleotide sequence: TGTGCCACCAGTGATTTCCAGGGAGGCGTTGAGCAGTTCTTC. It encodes CATSDFQGGVEQFF.

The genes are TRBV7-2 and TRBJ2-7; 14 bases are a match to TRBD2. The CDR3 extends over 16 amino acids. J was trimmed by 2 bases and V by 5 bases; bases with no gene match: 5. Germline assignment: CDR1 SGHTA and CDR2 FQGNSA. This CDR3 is CASSRGTSGRPYEQYF. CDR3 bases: TGTGCCAGCAGCCGCGGGACTAGCGGGAGACCCTACGAGCAGTACTTC.

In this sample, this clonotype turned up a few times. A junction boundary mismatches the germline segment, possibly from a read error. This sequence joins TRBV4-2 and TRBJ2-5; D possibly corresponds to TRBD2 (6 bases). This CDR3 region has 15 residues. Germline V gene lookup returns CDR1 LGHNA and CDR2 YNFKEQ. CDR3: CASSLIISGQGTQYF. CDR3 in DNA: TGTGCCAGCAGCCTTATCATTAGCGGCCAAGGGACCCAGTACTTC.